This T cell receptor (beta chain) originates from a study of OX40 agonist ivuxolimab in advanced cancers. Study-wide findings and caveats: Within 6 weeks, CD4+ and CD8+ blood T cells expanded clonally at 0.1 to 3.0 mg/kg. No determination was made of the antigen specificity of the expanded peripheral T cells.

Patients had blood sampled at baseline and again on cycle 4 day 1 and cycle 7 day 1. A note on this clone: Antigen unknown.

Profiling relied on immunoSEQ multiplex PCR, and the TCRdb table lists in-frame clones only, not all of them. Of tens of thousands of clones listed, 85% to 95% are singletons. Here the sequenced sample was CD4+ or CD8+ T cells sorted from blood, taken in a trial of the OX40 agonist ivuxolimab. This receptor was taken from an adult with an advanced solid tumor such as melanoma, head and neck, liver or kidney cancer.

The CDR3 nucleotides are TGTGCCAGCAGCCGACCCGGAGGGACAGGGGGCGGGTATAATTCACCCCTCCACTTT. Translation: CASSRPGGTGGGYNSPLHF. The chain uses TRBV6-4 and TRBJ1-6, with 12 nucleotides matching TRBD1. The V gene's germline CDR1 is MRHNA and CDR2 SNTAGT. The trim removed 6 bases at V and 4 bases at J, leaving 13 bases unmatched. The CDR3 sequence is 19 residues long.